A single sample is the source of the 29 T cell receptor beta chains below, sequenced in a study of CD8 T cells in ankylosing spondylitis. One entry per CDR3 protein, called by TCRdb with MiXCR from the 5' RACE reads. The table lists approximately 550,000 distinct CDR3 sequences, 9.5% to 15% of them singletons. Their cognate antigens are unknown. General study results and limits: Ankylosing spondylitis blood appeared to carry a characteristic TCR beta motif of roughly eight highly homologous variants.

Material: blood, either unsorted or a sorted T cell fraction (not recorded which). These receptors all come from a male donor with ankylosing spondylitis.

There are a few counts of this clonotype. The genes are TRBV11-2 and TRBJ1-1, with D uncertain. CDR3 length equals 11 residues. In germline, CDR1 is SGHAT, CDR2 FQNNGV. The ends were cut back, 6 bases at V and 3 bases at J, with 5 bases in the middle. The CDR3 DNA follows: TGTGCCAGCAGACACGACACTGAAGCTTTCTTT. Amino acid sequence: CASRHDTEAFF.

This clonotype was observed at least ten times. The chain combines TRBV10-3 with TRBJ2-3, with 14 bases matching TRBD2. This CDR3 has 20 amino acids. The germline gives CDR1 ENHRY, CDR2 SYGVKD. The J segment lost 0 bases and the V segment lost 2 bases, leaving 10 bases of the junction unmatched. The CDR3 here is CAISEPQTSGRARSTDTQYF. CDR3 nucleotide sequence: TGTGCCATCAGTGAGCCCCAGACTAGCGGGAGGGCCCGAAGCACAGATACGCAGTATTTT.

The rearrangement joins TRBV7-2 to TRBJ2-3; 10 positions agree with TRBD2. Germline CDR1 reads SGHTA; CDR2 reads FQGNSA. This CDR3 has 15 amino acids. J was trimmed by 11 bases and V by 2 bases; bases with no gene match: 10. In DNA, the CDR3 is TGTGCCAGCAGCTTACTAGCGGGAGATGTGTTTGGGCAGTATTTT. Encoded protein: CASSLLAGDVFGQYF.

The chain carries TRBV12-3 or TRBV12-4 and TRBJ2-5; the D gene is possibly TRBD2 (6 bases). The CDR3 consists of 15 residues. Trimming took 6 bases from V and 2 from J, leaving 16 bases between them. The CDR3, as DNA: TGTGCCAGCAGACTGGGCCTAGCGCAACAAGAGACCCAGTACTTC. Its translation is CASRLGLAQQETQYF.

The chain joins TRBV20-1 to TRBJ2-4; D remains ambiguous. This CDR3 region has 15 residues. Trimming took off 0 bases at V and 2 bases at J, with 11 bases between the two ends. CDR1 and CDR2 (germline): DFQATT, SNEGSKA (reference sequence). As DNA, the CDR3 is TGCAGTGCTAGAGATTCAGTCCAGACCAAAAACATTCAGTACTTC. It yields the protein CSARDSVQTKNIQYF.

This clonotype has only a few counts. The chain is built from TRBV5-1 and TRBJ1-5; weak D call: TRBD1 (5 bases). The V end was cut by 5 bases, the J end by 5 bases, with 11 bases between. In germline, CDR1 is SGHRS, CDR2 YFSETQ. The CDR3 is 13 residues long. For the CDR3, the DNA is TGCGCCAGCAGTTCGGGGCCTGATCAGCCCCAGCATTTT. As protein: CASSSGPDQPQHF.

The chain recombines TRBV12-3 or TRBV12-4 with TRBJ2-1; 7 bases are a match to TRBD2. This CDR3 comprises 16 residues. Losses at the gene ends were 6 bases for V and 3 bases for J; bases not matched to a gene: 11. The CDR3 reads CASRSTRGELYNEQFF. The CDR3 region has the DNA TGTGCCAGCAGATCAACCCGGGGGGAGCTCTACAATGAGCAGTTCTTC.

In its sample, this clonotype was seen a few times. This chain links TRBV7-9 with TRBJ2-2; D perhaps matches TRBD2 (5 bases). With 5 bases removed from V and 5 bases from J, the gap between germline ends came to 9 bases. The CDR3 is 13 amino acids. In germline, CDR1 is SEHNR, CDR2 FQNEAQ (reference sequence). This chain's CDR3 is CASSPWETGELFF. Written as DNA, the CDR3 is TGTGCCAGCAGCCCTTGGGAGACCGGGGAGCTGTTTTTT.

The sample holds many counts of this clonotype. The rearrangement uses TRBV15 and TRBJ2-3, with 8 nucleotides matching TRBD1. Germline lookup yields CDR1 LNHNV and CDR2 YYDKDF (reference sequence). V was clipped by 3 bases and J by 1 base; unmatched bases: 0. CDR3 length equals 14 residues. CDR3 sequence reads: CATSRDRGTDTQYF. In DNA, the CDR3 is TGTGCCACCAGCAGGGACAGGGGCACAGATACGCAGTATTTT.

The V call is TRBV6-5, the J call TRBJ2-1; D gene uncertain. V lost 3 bases and J 8 bases, leaving 17 bases between the germline ends. The CDR3 consists of 15 residues. CDR1 is MNHEY and CDR2 is SVGAGI in the germline V gene. In nucleotides, the CDR3 is TGTGCCAGCAGTTATATGTCCCCGGAAAGGGATGAGCAGTTCTTC. Translated, it gives CASSYMSPERDEQFF.

This clonotype occurred a few times. This rearrangement joins TRBV3-1 to TRBJ1-1; 8 bases line up with TRBD1. The CDR3 extends over 16 amino acids. Trimming at V came to 4 bases and at J to 1 base, leaving 8 bases not matched to a gene. Germline V gives CDR1 LGHDT, CDR2 YNNKEL (reference sequence). CDR3 nucleotide sequence: TGTGCCAGCAGCCCCCCGCAGGGGGCACGGAACACTGAAGCTTTCTTT. This encodes CASSPPQGARNTEAFF.

This clonotype occurred many times. This chain connects TRBV5-1 to TRBJ1-3; weak D call: TRBD1 (5 bases). Trimming left V 5 bases short and J 8 bases short, with 29 bases between. Germline lookup yields CDR1 SGHRS and CDR2 YFSETQ. The CDR3 length is 18 residues. In nucleotides, the CDR3 is TGCGCCAGCAGTCGAGGGTTTGGACCCGACGTTGGAGGGGACACCATATATTTT. Amino acid sequence: CASSRGFGPDVGGDTIYF.

In its sample, this clonotype was seen many times. This chain links TRBV11-2 with TRBJ1-4, with D uncertain. CDR1 is SGHAT, CDR2 FQNNGV, per germline. The length of the CDR3 is 15 residues. Trimming took 1 base from V and 5 from J, leaving 11 bases between them. The CDR3 region has the DNA TGTGCCAGCAGCTTAGGGCCGAGCCCAAATGAAAAACTGTTTTTT. This codes for CASSLGPSPNEKLFF.

Ten or more counts support this clonotype. The chain couples TRBV18 to TRBJ1-1; possible D gene TRBD1, 6 bases. The CDR3 totals 12 residues. With 4 bases removed from V and 9 bases from J, the gap between germline ends came to 12 bases. Germline-derived CDR1 and CDR2 are KGHSH and LQKENI. The CDR3 here is CASSRPDSQAFF. The CDR3 nucleotides are TGTGCCAGCTCACGCCCGGACAGCCAAGCTTTCTTT.

This clonotype was found a few times. CDR3 in DNA: TGTGCCAGCAGCTTGGTGGTAGGAACGGCGAGGTTCTTC. Encoded protein: CASSLVVGTARFF. The V gene is TRBV5-6, the J gene TRBJ2-1; D remains ambiguous. Trimming removed 0 bases at V and 15 bases at J, with 16 bases between. Germline V gene lookup returns CDR1 SGHDT and CDR2 YYEEEE. This CDR3 spans 13 amino acids.

The chain combines TRBV2 with TRBJ2-3; 7 bases agree with TRBD2. Trimming at V came to 3 bases and at J to 3 bases, leaving 9 bases not matched to a gene. This CDR3 region has 16 residues. Per germline, CDR1 SNHLY and CDR2 FYNNEI. The CDR3 coding sequence is TGTGCCAGCAGTGATCGGGCGGGAGAGCCGACAGATACGCAGTATTTT. Its protein is CASSDRAGEPTDTQYF.

This clonotype was seen a handful of times. The chain combines TRBV2 with TRBJ2-3, with D tentatively TRBD2 (5 bases). Trimming removed 6 bases from V and 4 bases from J, with 17 bases in between. In germline, CDR1 is SNHLY, CDR2 FYNNEI. CDR3 length equals 15 residues. For the CDR3, the DNA is TGTGCCAGCAGGGGTTCTTTAGGGAGCCCAGATACGCAGTATTTT. It is translated as CASRGSLGSPDTQYF. The variable domain in full, completed from reference TRBV2 and TRBJ2-3, reads EPEVTQTPSHQVTQMGQEVILRCVPISNHLYFYWYRQILGQKVEFLVSFYNNEISEKSEIFDDQFSVERPDGSNFTLKIRSTKLEDSAMYFCASRGSLGSPDTQYFGPGTRLTVL.

Here the CDR3 reads CASTNGLGETQYF. CDR3 bases: TGTGCCAGCACTAACGGCTTGGGAGAGACCCAGTACTTC. The V call is TRBV2, the J call TRBJ2-5, with D unresolved. The V gene lost 7 bases and the J gene lost 4 bases, with 13 bases spanning the gap. CDR1 and CDR2 from the germline V gene are SNHLY and FYNNEI. The CDR3 extends over 13 amino acids.

Only a few counts were recorded for this clonotype. This chain uses TRBV5-1 with TRBJ1-2; TRBD1 might be the D (6 bases). The length of the CDR3 is 15 residues. Trimming left V 0 bases short and J 4 bases short, with 13 bases between. The V gene's germline CDR1 is SGHRS and CDR2 YFSETQ. DNA for the CDR3: TGCGCCAGCAGCTTGGGGTATCCGGGGGCCTATGGCTACACCTTC. This gives the protein CASSLGYPGAYGYTF.

This clonotype was counted many times. The V and J genes are TRBV29-1 and TRBJ2-2; a weak D match, TRBD1 (5 bases). The CDR3 contains 15 residues. The germline V and J ends were trimmed by 3 bases and 1 base, with 12 bases remaining between them. From germline, CDR1 is SQVTM and CDR2 ANQGSEA. CDR3 region: CSVEIETVNTGELFF. As DNA, the CDR3 is TGCAGCGTTGAGATCGAGACAGTGAACACCGGGGAGCTGTTTTTT.

A few counts support this clonotype. J is TRBJ2-5 and V is TRBV7-2; the D gene is possibly TRBD1 (6 bases). V dropped 5 bases and J dropped 1 base, with 11 bases sitting between them. Germline V gene lookup returns CDR1 SGHTA and CDR2 FQGNSA. This CDR3 spans 14 amino acids. CDR3 sequence (DNA): TGTGCCAGCAGCCCCGTGGGGGCCCAAGAGACCCAGTACTTC. Protein product: CASSPVGAQETQYF.

This clonotype was counted only a few times. The rearrangement links TRBV27 to TRBJ1-1; D perhaps matches TRBD1 (6 bases). This CDR3 is 14 amino acids long. V lost 3 bases to trimming and J lost 3 bases, with 11 bases between them. In germline, CDR1 is MNHEY, CDR2 SMNVEV (reference sequence). The CDR3 here is CASSFRGVYTEAFF. The CDR3 DNA reads as TGTGCCAGCAGTTTCAGGGGAGTGTACACTGAAGCTTTCTTT.

The genes are TRBV3-1 and TRBJ2-1; TRBD2 might be the D (6 bases). CDR1 is LGHDT and CDR2 is YNNKEL in the germline V gene (reference sequence). V was shortened by 1 base and J by 4 bases, with 11 bases between the two germline ends. This CDR3 spans 15 amino acids. The CDR3 DNA follows: TGTGCCAGCAGCCAAGGTAGCGGATATTACAATGAGCAGTTCTTC. This encodes CASSQGSGYYNEQFF.

This clonotype was seen a handful of times. The chain has TRBV20-1 and TRBJ2-7; unclear D gene. Trimming pared 3 bases from V and 3 bases from J, leaving 15 bases between. The CDR3 contains 14 residues. CDR1 is DFQATT, CDR2 SNEGSKA, per germline (reference sequence). DNA of the CDR3: TGCAGTGCTAGGGCTATTTCGAGAAACTACGAGCAGTACTTC. This codes for CSARAISRNYEQYF.

The rearrangement joins TRBV27 to TRBJ1-2; 9 bases fit TRBD1. Germline V gene sequence: CDR1 MNHEY, CDR2 SMNVEV (reference sequence). CDR3 size: 12 residues. Unmatched junction bases numbered 6, after V lost 8 bases and J lost 8 bases. CDR3 region: CASGTGGVGYTF. The CDR3 coding sequence is TGTGCCAGCGGCACAGGGGGCGTAGGCTACACCTTC.

There are a few counts of this clonotype. This chain uses TRBV18 with TRBJ1-1; no reliable D call. This CDR3 spans 12 amino acids. Germline lookup yields CDR1 KGHSH and CDR2 LQKENI. Deletions cut 3 bases from V and 1 base from J, with 3 bases between. The CDR3 DNA reads as TGTGCCAGCTCACCGCCGAACACTGAAGCTTTCTTT. Its translation is CASSPPNTEAFF.

The sample holds a few counts of this clonotype. The chain carries TRBV5-1 and TRBJ2-5; TRBD2 aligns across 11 bases. Germline V gene data show CDR1 as SGHRS and CDR2 as YFSETQ. With 3 bases clipped from V and 3 bases from J, the junction kept 4 bases outside the gene matches. The CDR3 contains 15 residues. This chain's CDR3 is CASSYGTSGKETQYF. The DNA of the CDR3 is TGCGCCAGCAGCTACGGGACTAGCGGAAAAGAGACCCAGTACTTC.

In this sample, this clonotype turned up a few times. The rearrangement links TRBV12-3 or TRBV12-4 to TRBJ2-7; a weak D match, TRBD2 (6 bases). This CDR3 spans 16 amino acids. Trimming removed 6 bases from V and 4 bases from J, with 22 bases in between. For the CDR3, the DNA is TGTGCCAGCAGCCGGCAGGGCTACGGGGGTTCGTACGAGCAGTACTTC. As protein: CASSRQGYGGSYEQYF.

This clonotype was detected ten times or more. The CDR3 bases are TGCGCCAGCAGCTTGTCAACGGGACCCTCCTACGAGCAGTACGTC. It translates to CASSLSTGPSYEQYV. The V and J genes are TRBV5-1 and TRBJ2-7; D tentatively reads TRBD1 or TRBD2 (5 bases each). Germline CDR1 reads SGHRS; CDR2 reads YFSETQ. Trimming removed 1 base at V and 0 bases at J, with 11 bases between. The CDR3 has 15 amino acids.